This T cell receptor beta chain was sequenced for a study of blood T cell repertoires in COVID-19. Authors' analysis steps: Estimation of nucleated cell counts was performed using reference gene primer amplification. Method: immunoSEQ multiplex PCR; TCRdb's copy keeps in-frame clones and lacks some. From that table come the V and J calls and clone size; the DNA was used to work out D and trimming. The sample carries about 60,000 clones, roughly 80% recorded once. V was pared by 10 bases and J by 4 bases, with 15 bases of the junction left unmatched. The germline CDR1 and CDR2 sequences are LNHDA and SQIVND (reference sequence). The CDR3 contains 15 residues.

The rearrangement joins TRBV19 to TRBJ1-2; the match to TRBD1 covers 7 bases. The sample consisted of peripheral blood. The receptor was isolated from a human donor in a cohort sampled during active COVID-19. DNA for the CDR3: TGTGCCACCTCCAGGGCCCAGACAGGGATCTATGGCTACACCTTC. Protein product: CATSRAQTGIYGYTF. Variable domain in full (rest from reference TRBV19 and TRBJ1-2): DGGITQSPKYLFRKEGQNVTLSCEQNLNHDAMYWYRQDPGQGLRLIYYSQIVNDFQKGDIAEGYSVSREKKESFPLTVTSAQKNPTAFYLCATSRAQTGIYGYTFGSGTRLTVV.